Below, 29 T cell receptor beta chains from the same sample are listed, as sequenced in a study of cytomegalovirus exposure and HLA in healthy donors. 13 Jbeta primers and 60 Vbeta primers were used for the PCR. The repertoire was sequenced with immunoSEQ multiplex PCR; TCRdb's copy has only in-frame clones and lacks some. The data hold around 150,000 clones, with around 77% observed a single time. The sequencing sample was made of PBMCs. The source of these receptors is a woman younger than 45 in good health and CMV-seronegative.

The rearrangement links TRBV2 to TRBJ2-5, with D tentatively TRBD1 (6 bases). The J call may be incorrect, as the DNA end agrees better with TRBJ2-7. There are 15 residues in the CDR3. Germline V gives CDR1 SNHLY, CDR2 FYNNEI. CDR3 protein: CASSEVVGTYYEQYF. CDR3 in DNA: TGTGCCAGCAGTGAAGTAGTGGGGACATACTACGAGCAGTACTTC.

This chain joins TRBV18 and TRBJ2-1; the D gene is possibly TRBD1 (8 bases). V lost 6 bases, J lost 5 bases, and 20 bases lay in between. Looked up from germline, CDR1 is KGHSH and CDR2 is LQKENI. This CDR3 spans 16 amino acids. Here the CDR3 reads CASSRRRTGRDNEQFF. In DNA, the CDR3 is TGTGCCAGCTCGCGACGGCGGACAGGGAGGGACAATGAGCAGTTCTTC.

V is TRBV5-5 and J is TRBJ1-2, with D tentatively TRBD1 (5 bases). The CDR3 is 14 amino acids. Between the trimmed V and J ends, which lost 4 bases and 4 bases, there was a span of 14 bases. CDR1 and CDR2 (germline): SGHKS, YYEKEE (reference sequence). This CDR3 is CASSPLDSSYGYTF. The CDR3 DNA is TGTGCCAGCAGCCCCCTTGACAGCTCCTATGGCTACACCTTC. The full variable domain, completed using reference TRBV5-5 and TRBJ1-2, is DAGVTQSPTHLIKTRGQQVTLRCSPISGHKSVSWYQQVLGQGPQFIFQYYEKEERGRGNFPDRFSARQFPNYSSELNVNALLLGDSALYLCASSPLDSSYGYTFGSGTRLTVV.

This sequence joins TRBV5-8 and TRBJ2-5, with 9 nucleotides matching TRBD2. Germline assignment: CDR1 SGHTS and CDR2 YDEGEE. The CDR3 has 14 amino acids. V was clipped by 4 bases and J by 5 bases; unmatched bases: 6. CDR3 sequence (DNA): TGTGCCAGCAGCCGTGGACTAGCGAGGGAGACCCAGTACTTC. Its translation is CASSRGLARETQYF.

This sequence joins TRBV10-3 and TRBJ2-7; TRBD1 matches at 9 bases. From germline, CDR1 is ENHRY and CDR2 SYGVKD. The CDR3 extends over 13 amino acids. The V segment lost 10 bases and the J segment 4 bases; nucleotides outside the gene matches: 8. DNA for the CDR3: TGTGCCACCGAAGGACAGGGGCCTTACGAGCAGTACTTC. Translation: CATEGQGPYEQYF.

V usage is TRBV27 and J usage is TRBJ2-6; D unresolved. Germline values: CDR1 MNHEY, CDR2 SMNVEV (reference sequence). Trimming pared 3 bases from V and 0 bases from J, leaving 12 bases between. The CDR3 consists of 17 residues. As DNA, the CDR3 is TGTGCCAGCAGTTTTGGCAGGTTCCCCTCTGGGGCCAACGTCCTGACTTTC. Protein: CASSFGRFPSGANVLTF.

The genes are TRBV5-5 and TRBJ1-1, with TRBD1 as a possible D gene (6 bases). Germline values: CDR1 SGHKS, CDR2 YYEKEE (reference sequence). The CDR3 is 12 amino acids. V shed 4 bases and J shed 8 bases, with 12 bases lying between them. CDR3 sequence (DNA): TGTGCCAGCAGCCCGCGGACAGCCGAAGCTTTCTTT. Its translation: CASSPRTAEAFF.

The V call is TRBV9, the J call TRBJ2-2, with a possible D match to TRBD2 (7 bases). Germline V CDR1 and CDR2: SGDLS, YYNGEE. The CDR3 spans 15 residues. The ends were cut back, 2 bases at V and 1 base at J, with 9 bases in the middle. The CDR3 reads CASSVRGRNTGELFF. The CDR3 region has the DNA TGTGCCAGCAGCGTGCGGGGGCGGAACACCGGGGAGCTGTTTTTT.

V is TRBV5-1 and J is TRBJ1-1; 9 bases line up with TRBD1. The ends lost 3 bases at V and 0 bases at J; junction bases unmatched: 6. The CDR3 loop spans 16 amino acids. Germline assignment: CDR1 SGHRS and CDR2 YFSETQ. CDR3 in DNA: TGCGCCAGCAGCTGGAACAGGGGGCCGATGAACACTGAAGCTTTCTTT. It specifies CASSWNRGPMNTEAFF.

The rearrangement links TRBV6-1 to TRBJ2-7, with 7 positions matching TRBD1. V gave up 4 bases and J gave up 4 bases; unmatched junction bases: 19. CDR1 is MNHNS, CDR2 SASEGT, per germline. The CDR3 sequence is 18 residues long. CDR3 region: CASSVDLGGASVGYEQYF. CDR3 nucleotides: TGTGCCAGCAGTGTGGATCTAGGGGGCGCATCAGTAGGGTACGAGCAGTACTTC.

This chain joins TRBV11-2 and TRBJ2-1; 9 bases agree with TRBD1. The length of the CDR3 is 15 residues. V shed 5 bases, J shed 6 bases, and the junction held 8 bases outside the gene matches. CDR1 is SGHAT and CDR2 is FQNNGV in the germline V gene. The CDR3 nucleotides read TGTGCCAGCAGCCCCCGGACAGGGGATGGCAATGAGCAGTTCTTC. Translating it yields CASSPRTGDGNEQFF.

This clone was counted between two and nine times. This chain connects TRBV7-9 to TRBJ2-3, with 10 bases fitting TRBD1. The V gene's germline CDR1 is SEHNR and CDR2 FQNEAQ (reference sequence). CDR3 length: 15 residues. Trimming took 1 base from V and 6 from J; bases not matched to a gene: 4. The CDR3 DNA reads TGTGCCAGCAGCTTAGTCGGACAGGGGGGGGATACGCAGTATTTT. Protein sequence: CASSLVGQGGDTQYF.

V usage is TRBV5-5 and J usage is TRBJ2-3, with TRBD2 matching over 8 bases. Trimming took 5 bases from V and 2 from J; bases not matched to a gene: 4. There are 14 residues in the CDR3. Germline V gene lookup returns CDR1 SGHKS and CDR2 YYEKEE (reference sequence). The CDR3 reads CASRVAGSTDTQYF. In DNA form, the CDR3 reads TGTGCCAGCAGAGTAGCGGGGTCCACAGATACGCAGTATTTT. The full variable domain, its missing parts supplied by reference TRBV5-5 and TRBJ2-3, is DAGVTQSPTHLIKTRGQQVTLRCSPISGHKSVSWYQQVLGQGPQFIFQYYEKEERGRGNFPDRFSARQFPNYSSELNVNALLLGDSALYLCASRVAGSTDTQYFGPGTRLTVL.

The chain recombines TRBV19 with TRBJ2-2; D is ambiguous. This CDR3 has 14 amino acids. Germline V gene data show CDR1 as LNHDA and CDR2 as SQIVND (reference sequence). V dropped 2 bases and J dropped 7 bases, with 11 bases sitting between them. CDR3 loop: CASSITGVGGELFF. The CDR3 DNA sequence: TGTGCCAGTAGTATAACCGGAGTAGGCGGGGAGCTGTTTTTT. Combining the CDR3 with reference TRBV19 and TRBJ2-2 gives the whole variable domain DGGITQSPKYLFRKEGQNVTLSCEQNLNHDAMYWYRQDPGQGLRLIYYSQIVNDFQKGDIAEGYSVSREKKESFPLTVTSAQKNPTAFYLCASSITGVGGELFFGEGSRLTVL.

DNA of the CDR3: TGTGCCTGGACGACTGGTAATACGGGAGGCTACACCTTC. Its protein product is CAWTTGNTGGYTF. The J gene is TRBJ1-2, the V gene TRBV30; no firm D call. The V end was cut by 4 bases, the J end by 8 bases, with 17 bases between. This CDR3 comprises 13 residues. Germline V gene data show CDR1 as GTSNPN and CDR2 as SVGIG (reference sequence).

This clone occurred a few times. The chain employs TRBV19 and TRBJ1-1; D remains ambiguous. The ends were cut back, 7 bases at V and 3 bases at J, with 15 bases in the middle. There are 14 residues in the CDR3. Germline V gives CDR1 LNHDA, CDR2 SQIVND (reference sequence). The CDR3 nucleotides read TGTGCCAGTAACGTGGTGACTAGGGACACTGAAGCTTTCTTT. As protein: CASNVVTRDTEAFF.

This rearrangement joins TRBV7-9 to TRBJ2-5, with 7 bases fitting TRBD1. The CDR3 sequence is 14 residues long. Germline V gives CDR1 SEHNR, CDR2 FQNEAQ (reference sequence). V dropped 4 bases and J dropped 10; count of bases not matched to a gene: 12. As DNA, the CDR3 is TGTGCCAGCAGCTCCCACGGGACAGTCCCAGACCAGTACTTC. Its translation: CASSSHGTVPDQYF. Combining the CDR3 with reference TRBV7-9 and TRBJ2-5 gives the whole variable domain DTGVSQNPRHKITKRGQNVTFRCDPISEHNRLYWYRQTLGQGPEFLTYFQNEAQLEKSRLLSDRFSAERPKGSFSTLEIQRTEQGDSAMYLCASSSHGTVPDQYFGPGTRLLVL.

The chain is built from TRBV18 and TRBJ2-1; the D gene is possibly TRBD1 (5 bases). This CDR3 region has 17 residues. The germline V and J ends were trimmed by 0 bases and 6 bases, with 18 bases remaining between them. Germline assignment: CDR1 KGHSH and CDR2 LQKENI. This chain's CDR3 is CASSPPPGRGEANEQFF. CDR3 DNA sequence: TGTGCCAGCTCACCACCCCCGGGTAGGGGTGAGGCCAATGAGCAGTTCTTC.

The chain joins TRBV5-6 to TRBJ2-3; tentative D call: TRBD1 (5 bases). Trimming cost V 1 base and J 7 bases, with 19 bases left between them. This CDR3 is built from 16 residues. Germline assignment: CDR1 SGHDT and CDR2 YYEEEE. The CDR3 nucleotides read TGTGCCAGCAGCTTGAGAAGGCAGGGTACCGTGAATACGCAGTATTTT. Protein: CASSLRRQGTVNTQYF. The variable domain in full, completed from reference TRBV5-6 and TRBJ2-3, reads DAGVTQSPTHLIKTRGQQVTLRCSPKSGHDTVSWYQQALGQGPQFIFQYYEEEERQRGNFPDRFSGHQFPNYSSELNVNALLLGDSALYLCASSLRRQGTVNTQYFGPGTRLTVL.

V and J are TRBV6-6 and TRBJ2-7, with a tentative D call TRBD1 (6 bases). Germline loops: CDR1 MNHNY, CDR2 SVGAGI (reference sequence). Deletions cut 0 bases from V and 9 bases from J, with 15 bases between. The CDR3 is 14 amino acids. The CDR3 here is CASSYSTGHPRQYF. The CDR3 DNA follows: TGTGCCAGCAGTTACTCGACGGGACACCCTAGGCAGTACTTC.

V usage is TRBV15 and J usage is TRBJ1-6; D unresolved. This CDR3 is built from 15 residues. Trimming removed 0 bases from V and 9 bases from J, with 12 bases in between. CDR1 is LNHNV and CDR2 is YYDKDF in the germline V gene (reference sequence). CDR3 nucleotide sequence: TGTGCCACCAGCAGAGAGGTTCTCGGCGGTTCACCCCTCCACTTT. The encoded protein is CATSREVLGGSPLHF.

This sequence joins TRBV19 and TRBJ1-5, with TRBD1 as a possible D gene (5 bases). The CDR3 sequence is 14 residues long. From germline, CDR1 is LNHDA and CDR2 SQIVND (reference sequence). Between the trimmed V and J ends, which lost 9 bases and 4 bases, there was a span of 16 bases. The CDR3 protein is CASSGAGWNQPQHF. As DNA, the CDR3 is TGTGCCAGCAGCGGGGCAGGGTGGAATCAGCCCCAGCATTTT.

This clone was observed a single time. V usage is TRBV5-4 and J usage is TRBJ1-2, with D possibly matching TRBD1 (5 bases). V lost 2 bases and J lost 4, with 12 bases in between. CDR3 size: 14 residues. Germline V gene sequence: CDR1 SGHNT, CDR2 YYREEE (reference sequence). The CDR3 loop is CASSLKGLGYGYTF. The CDR3 DNA reads as TGTGCCAGCAGCTTAAAGGGGTTAGGCTATGGCTACACCTTC.

This rearrangement joins TRBV28 to TRBJ2-2; D is ambiguous. CDR1 and CDR2 from the germline V gene are MDHEN and SYDVKM. The CDR3 extends over 14 amino acids. Trimming took off 6 bases at V and 1 base at J, with 9 bases between the two ends. CDR3 loop: CASSFLLNTGELFF. Written as DNA, the CDR3 is TGTGCCAGCAGCTTCTTATTGAACACCGGGGAGCTGTTTTTT. Full variable domain (outside the CDR3, taken from reference TRBV28 and TRBJ2-2): DVKVTQSSRYLVKRTGEKVFLECVQDMDHENMFWYRQDPGLGLRLIYFSYDVKMKEKGDIPEGYSVSREKKERFSLILESASTNQTSMYLCASSFLLNTGELFFGEGSRLTVL.

CDR3 residues: CASSRGVPYEQYF. In DNA, the CDR3 is TGTGCCAGCAGTCGGGGAGTTCCCTACGAGCAGTACTTC. The J gene is TRBJ2-7, the V gene TRBV28; the D gene is possibly TRBD2 (5 bases). The germline gives CDR1 MDHEN, CDR2 SYDVKM. The CDR3 runs to 13 residues. Trimming removed 5 bases at V and 2 bases at J, with 10 bases between.

The genes are TRBV7-2 and TRBJ1-1; D is undetermined. CDR1 and CDR2 (germline): SGHTA, FQGNSA. Trimming removed 8 bases from V and 2 bases from J, with 12 bases in between. This CDR3 has 13 residues. For the CDR3, the DNA is TGTGCCAGCCGGGCCTCGGGAAACACTGAAGCTTTCTTT. This gives the protein CASRASGNTEAFF.

Here the CDR3 DNA reads TGTGCCATCAGATCAGACAGGGGGGAGGGCGAGCAGTACTTC. Its translation is CAIRSDRGEGEQYF. The V and J genes are TRBV10-3 and TRBJ2-7, with TRBD1 identical over 9 bases. The ends lost 6 bases at V and 6 bases at J; junction bases unmatched: 9. This CDR3 spans 14 amino acids. The germline V gene encodes CDR1 ENHRY and CDR2 SYGVKD.

This rearrangement joins TRBV7-3 to TRBJ1-2; 8 positions match TRBD1. The CDR3 is 15 amino acids. J lost 8 bases, V lost 2 bases, and 10 bases had no gene match. The germline CDR1 and CDR2 sequences are SGHTA and FQGTGA. CDR3 nucleotide sequence: TGTGCCAGCAGCTTAGGCGGACAGGGATTTGGCGGCTACACCTTC. It specifies CASSLGGQGFGGYTF.

The rearrangement uses TRBV19 and TRBJ1-5; D is perhaps TRBD1 (6 bases). Germline V CDR1 and CDR2: LNHDA, SQIVND (reference sequence). CDR3 length: 13 residues. The V end lost 10 bases, the J end lost 5 bases, and 15 bases lay between the germline ends. CDR3 DNA sequence: TGTGCCACTGGGGGGGCCACTTATCAGCCCCAGCATTTT. It specifies CATGGATYQPQHF.